The source of this T cell receptor (beta chain) is a study of T cells in Graves' hyperthyroidism and ophthalmopathy. There were TCR beta CDR3 regions amplified from RNA transcripts. HTBI primers drove first-round RT-PCR of the TCR CDR3. TCRdb redid the calling of the multiplex PCR reads with MiXCR, one entry per CDR3 protein. The sample lists about 110,000 distinct CDR3 sequences; roughly 15% were seen once. No ophthalmopathy progression within 18 months constituted stable Graves' hyperthyroidism. Patients aged 18 to 65 had newly diagnosed hyperthyroidism lasting under 2 months. Patients showing uncontrolled infection, other autoimmune disease, pregnancy or lactation were ineligible. Every diagnosis used clinical symptoms, serum thyroxine and TRAb, thyroid ultrasound and orbital computed tomography. This clonotype was detected ten times or more. The source is a woman in her fifties or sixties with Graves' hyperthyroidism. Material: blood.

This CDR3 is CASHQRTGNTDTQYF. As DNA, the CDR3 is TGTGCCTCCCATCAACGGACAGGGAACACAGATACGCAGTATTTT. The chain is built from TRBV2 and TRBJ2-3; TRBD1 matches 8 bases. The J segment lost 2 bases and the V segment lost 11 bases, leaving 12 bases of the junction unmatched. Germline V gene data show CDR1 as SNHLY and CDR2 as FYNNEI. The length of the CDR3 is 15 residues.